The 21 T cell receptor beta chains given below trace back to one sample, sequenced in a study of OX40 agonist ivuxolimab in advanced cancers. Generated by immunoSEQ multiplex PCR, the TCRdb table keeps only in-frame clones and is missing some. The table includes approximately 28,000 clones, more than 85% detected once. The source material was CD4+ or CD8+ T cells sorted from blood, sampled in a trial of the OX40 agonist ivuxolimab. The source is an adult with an advanced solid tumor such as melanoma, head and neck, liver or kidney cancer.

V and J are TRBV30 and TRBJ1-1; 8 positions match TRBD1. Germline trimming cut 5 bases from V and 5 bases from J; bases unmatched to any gene: 4. This CDR3 has 12 amino acids. CDR1 GTSNPN and CDR2 SVGIG come from the germline V gene (reference sequence). The chain's CDR3 is CAWQGAGTEAFF. In DNA, the CDR3 is TGTGCCTGGCAGGGGGCTGGGACTGAAGCTTTCTTT.

This clone showed up just once. V is TRBV30 and J is TRBJ1-2; D perhaps matches TRBD1 (6 bases). CDR1 and CDR2 from the germline V gene are GTSNPN and SVGIG (reference sequence). The V and J ends lost 4 bases and 4 bases respectively, with 16 bases between them. This CDR3 spans 14 amino acids. As DNA, the CDR3 is TGTGCCTGGAACCCCCCGGGACATGGCTATGGCTACACCTTC. This sequence encodes CAWNPPGHGYGYTF.

The CDR3 loop is CASSLQGRGGGNYGYTF. CDR3 sequence (DNA): TGTGCCAGCAGTTTACAGGGCCGGGGGGGCGGAAACTATGGCTACACCTTC. The J gene is TRBJ1-2, the V gene TRBV28, with D possibly being TRBD1 (6 bases). This CDR3 comprises 17 residues. Trimming took 2 bases from V and 2 from J, leaving 18 bases between them. Germline lookup yields CDR1 MDHEN and CDR2 SYDVKM.

The V and J genes are TRBV19 and TRBJ1-2, with D unresolved. Trimming cost V 3 bases and J 2 bases, with 16 bases left between them. This CDR3 region has 16 residues. Germline V gene sequence: CDR1 LNHDA, CDR2 SQIVND (reference sequence). CDR3 in amino acids: CASSITGTRRNYGYTF. CDR3 sequence (DNA): TGTGCCAGTAGTATTACTGGTACCAGGAGGAACTATGGCTACACCTTC.

A word on this clone: The sample contains more than one DNA sequence encoding this CDR3. The rearrangement links TRBV4-1 to TRBJ2-1, with 9 bases that match TRBD2. Germline-derived CDR1 and CDR2 are MGHRA and YSYEKL. Trimming removed 4 bases from V and 1 base from J; junction bases left unmatched: 5. This CDR3 spans 16 amino acids. The DNA for the CDR3 is TGCGCCAGCAGCCTAGGCGGGAGGGGTTCCTACAATGAGCAGTTCTTC. As protein: CASSLGGRGSYNEQFF.

The chain employs TRBV5-4 and TRBJ2-3; 15 positions match TRBD2. In germline, CDR1 is SGHNT, CDR2 YYREEE (reference sequence). The CDR3 covers 17 residues. V shed 2 bases, J shed 0 bases, and the junction held 1 base outside the gene matches. The CDR3 is CASSFGLAGGSTDTQYF. The CDR3 DNA is TGTGCCAGCAGCTTCGGACTAGCGGGGGGGAGCACAGATACGCAGTATTTT. Filled out from reference TRBV5-4 and TRBJ2-3, the complete variable domain reads ETGVTQSPTHLIKTRGQQVTLRCSSQSGHNTVSWYQQALGQGPQFIFQYYREEENGRGNFPPRFSGLQFPNYSSELNVNALELDDSALYLCASSFGLAGGSTDTQYFGPGTRLTVL.

CDR3 protein: CASSLDRLYGYTF. The CDR3 DNA reads as TGCGCCAGCAGCTTGGACAGGCTCTATGGCTACACCTTC. The J gene is TRBJ1-2, the V gene TRBV5-1; perhaps TRBD1 as D (5 bases). CDR3 length equals 13 residues. From germline, CDR1 is SGHRS and CDR2 YFSETQ. V was pared by 0 bases and J by 4 bases, with 7 bases between.

This clone was counted once. The chain employs TRBV2 and TRBJ1-4; tentative D call: TRBD1 (5 bases). Between the trimmed V and J ends, which lost 2 bases and 6 bases, there was a span of 13 bases. CDR3 length: 15 amino acids. Germline V gene lookup returns CDR1 SNHLY and CDR2 FYNNEI. CDR3 region: CASSEITGLDEKLFF. CDR3 sequence (DNA): TGTGCCAGCAGTGAAATAACAGGTCTGGATGAAAAACTGTTTTTT.

V usage is TRBV27 and J usage is TRBJ2-7; D possibly uses TRBD1 or TRBD2 (5 bases each). Looked up from germline, CDR1 is MNHEY and CDR2 is SMNVEV (reference sequence). The CDR3 extends over 12 amino acids. Trimming took 2 bases from V and 6 from J, leaving 8 bases between them. The CDR3 DNA sequence: TGTGCCAGCAGTTTAAGAGGGGCCGAGCAGTACTTC. It is translated as CASSLRGAEQYF.

The CDR3 sequence: CASVPGQENNEQFF. CDR3 DNA sequence: TGCGCCAGCGTACCGGGACAGGAAAACAATGAGCAGTTCTTC. The chain joins TRBV5-1 to TRBJ2-1, with 8 bases fitting TRBD1. The CDR3 is made up of 14 amino acids. From germline, CDR1 is SGHRS and CDR2 YFSETQ. V was clipped by 7 bases and J by 5 bases; unmatched bases: 8.

As concerns this clone: The sample contains more than one DNA sequence encoding this CDR3. The gene calls are TRBV6-1 and TRBJ1-5, with D unclear. Germline assignment: CDR1 MNHNS and CDR2 SASEGT. With 3 bases removed from V and 2 bases from J, the gap between germline ends came to 11 bases. The CDR3 consists of 15 residues. In DNA form, the CDR3 reads TGTGCCAGCAGTGACGTTAATGGGGGCAATCAGCCCCAGCATTTT. Amino acids: CASSDVNGGNQPQHF.

The genes are TRBV7-9 and TRBJ1-6; the D gene is possibly TRBD1 (6 bases). The ends were cut back, 5 bases at V and 7 bases at J, with 15 bases in the middle. The CDR3 consists of 15 residues. The germline V gene encodes CDR1 SEHNR and CDR2 FQNEAQ (reference sequence). Written as DNA, the CDR3 is TGTGCCAGCAGCGAGAACAGGGTTTGGAATTCACCCCTCCACTTT. Translated: CASSENRVWNSPLHF.

The chain uses TRBV12-5 and TRBJ2-1; D possibly uses TRBD1 or TRBD2 (5 bases each). V shed 3 bases and J shed 5 bases, with 11 bases lying between them. This CDR3 is 14 amino acids long. The germline CDR1 and CDR2 sequences are LGHNT and FRNRAP. CDR3 sequence reads: CASGFRDANNEQFF. In DNA, the CDR3 is TGTGCTAGTGGTTTTCGGGACGCCAACAATGAGCAGTTCTTC.

This chain links TRBV7-9 with TRBJ1-1; 7 bases are shared with TRBD1. The CDR3 runs 17 residues. Germline V lookup: CDR1 SEHNR, CDR2 FQNEAQ (reference sequence). V lost 4 bases to trimming and J lost 0 bases; unmatched junction nucleotides: 11. The DNA of the CDR3 is TGTGCCAGCAGCTCGACCTCGGACAGGCCTATGAACACTGAAGCTTTCTTT. Translating it yields CASSSTSDRPMNTEAFF.

The V call is TRBV7-6, the J call TRBJ1-1, with 9 bases matching TRBD1. J lost 7 bases, V lost 2 bases, and 2 bases had no gene match. The CDR3 has 13 amino acids. The germline gives CDR1 SGHVS, CDR2 FNYEAQ. The CDR3 DNA reads as TGTGCCAGCAGCTTAACAGGGGGCGGTGAAGCTTTCTTT. This encodes CASSLTGGGEAFF. Supplemented by reference TRBV7-6 and TRBJ1-1, the full variable domain reads GAGVSQSPRYKVTKRGQDVALRCDPISGHVSLYWYRQALGQGPEFLTYFNYEAQQDKSGLPNDRFSAERPEGSISTLTIQRTEQRDSAMYRCASSLTGGGEAFFGQGTRLTVV.

The J gene is TRBJ1-1, the V gene TRBV5-1, with D possibly TRBD1 on 6 matching bases. Trimming cost V 0 bases and J 4 bases, with 13 bases left between them. Germline CDR1 reads SGHRS; CDR2 reads YFSETQ. The CDR3 loop spans 15 amino acids. CDR3 protein: CASSLGNTGFTEAFF. In nucleotides, the CDR3 is TGCGCCAGCAGCTTGGGGAATACAGGGTTCACTGAAGCTTTCTTT.

The gene calls are TRBV19 and TRBJ1-1; no definite D call. In germline, CDR1 is LNHDA, CDR2 SQIVND (reference sequence). The CDR3 contains 14 residues. Trimming removed 1 base at V and 1 base at J, with 7 bases between. Written as DNA, the CDR3 is TGTGCCAGTAGTATAGTTGTCCGGAACACTGAAGCTTTCTTT. Its protein is CASSIVVRNTEAFF.

The chain has TRBV6-6 and TRBJ1-4; a weak D match, TRBD1 (5 bases). V lost 2 bases, J lost 6 bases, and 10 bases lay in between. The CDR3 runs 14 residues. Germline-derived CDR1 and CDR2 are MNHNY and SVGAGI (reference sequence). CDR3 loop: CASSYVWGDEKLFF. CDR3 coding DNA: TGTGCCAGCAGTTACGTTTGGGGGGATGAAAAACTGTTTTTT.

The V and J genes are TRBV4-3 and TRBJ2-1; possible D gene TRBD1, 6 bases. V was clipped by 1 base and J by 8 bases, with 12 bases between them. Germline assignment: CDR1 LGHNA and CDR2 YSLEER. The CDR3 loop spans 14 amino acids. The CDR3 here is CASSQGVQGYEQFF. CDR3 nucleotides: TGCGCCAGCAGCCAAGGAGTACAGGGCTATGAGCAGTTCTTC.

This chain's CDR3 is CASSIDELTENTEAFF. In nucleotides, the CDR3 is TGTGCCAGTAGTATAGATGAACTTACAGAGAACACTGAAGCTTTCTTT. The chain recombines TRBV19 with TRBJ1-1; no clear D. Between the trimmed V and J ends, which lost 0 bases and 1 base, there was a span of 12 bases. Germline CDR1 and CDR2: LNHDA and SQIVND (reference sequence). The CDR3 length is 16 residues.

The CDR3 loop is CASSLEGRGGLAGGETQYF. CDR3 nucleotides: TGCGCCAGCAGCTTGGAAGGCAGGGGAGGGCTAGCGGGAGGAGAGACCCAGTACTTC. J is TRBJ2-5 and V is TRBV5-1, with 11 bases identical to TRBD2. Per germline, CDR1 SGHRS and CDR2 YFSETQ. This CDR3 is 19 amino acids long. V dropped 0 bases and J dropped 4; count of bases not matched to a gene: 14.